Reported below is one T cell receptor beta chain. Produced via immunoSEQ multiplex PCR; TCRdb's table is partial and in-frame only. The repertoire consists of under 300,000 clones, with just under 85% occurring once and the leading ten covering around 16%. Allocation to cohorts depended on clinical history reported by the participants. This CDR3 has 16 amino acids. Trimming took off 5 bases at V and 0 bases at J, with 16 bases between the two ends. Germline CDR1 reads MNHEY; CDR2 reads SMNVEV (reference sequence). This specimen belongs to a study of blood T cell repertoires in COVID-19. Sequencing used PBMCs or T cells enriched from blood (not recorded which). The receptor was isolated from a man between 40 and 49 years old who had recovered from COVID-19. This rearrangement joins TRBV27 to TRBJ1-1; D may be TRBD1 (6 bases). The CDR3 coding sequence is TGTGCCAGCAGTCCGACCTCGACAGGTATGAACACTGAAGCTTTCTTT. This codes for CASSPTSTGMNTEAFF.